This paragraph reports one TCR beta chain. Its antigen is as yet unknown. The entry originates in a study of CD8 T cells in Susac syndrome. The T cells that were sequenced for TCR beta were CD8+ and CD4+ cells from blood. Reverse transcription of about 0.5 to 1 ug RNA used random hexamers. TCRdb analysed the immunoSEQ multiplex PCR reads with MiXCR anew, one entry per CDR3 protein. The table has 150,000 to 200,000 distinct CDR3 sequences, roughly 91% seen once; the top ten hold approximately 0.09%. Broader study findings: A relatively small number of individuals underwent TCR sequencing and HLA analysis.

This CDR3 contains 14 residues. V shed 3 bases and J 3 bases; nucleotides not matched to a gene: 3. Germline CDR1 is SNHLY and CDR2 is FYNNEI. The chain combines TRBV2 with TRBJ2-7, with 9 bases that match TRBD1. This clonotype originated in a human donor with Susac syndrome. The sequenced material came from CD4+ T cells from PBMCs. The CDR3 is CASSDRDRVYEQYF. The CDR3 nucleotides are TGTGCCAGCAGTGACCGGGACAGGGTCTACGAGCAGTACTTC.